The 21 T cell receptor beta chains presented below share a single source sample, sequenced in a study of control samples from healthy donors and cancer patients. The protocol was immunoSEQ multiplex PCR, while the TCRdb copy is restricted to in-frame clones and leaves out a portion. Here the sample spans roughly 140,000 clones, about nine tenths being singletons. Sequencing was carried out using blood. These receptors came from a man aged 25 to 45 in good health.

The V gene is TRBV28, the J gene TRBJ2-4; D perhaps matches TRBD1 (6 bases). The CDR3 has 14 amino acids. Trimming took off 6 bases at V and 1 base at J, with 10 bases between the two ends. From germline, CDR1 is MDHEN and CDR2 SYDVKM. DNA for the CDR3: TGTGCCAGCAGGCCCACAGGGGCCAAAAACATTCAGTACTTC. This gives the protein CASRPTGAKNIQYF.

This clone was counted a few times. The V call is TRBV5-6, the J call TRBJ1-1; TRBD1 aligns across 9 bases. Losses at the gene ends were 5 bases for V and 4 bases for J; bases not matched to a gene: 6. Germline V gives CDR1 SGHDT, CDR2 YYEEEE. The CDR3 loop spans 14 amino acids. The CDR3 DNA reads TGTGCCAGCAGTAAGGACAGGGGTGGCACTGAAGCTTTCTTT. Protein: CASSKDRGGTEAFF. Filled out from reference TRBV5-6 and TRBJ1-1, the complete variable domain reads DAGVTQSPTHLIKTRGQQVTLRCSPKSGHDTVSWYQQALGQGPQFIFQYYEEEERQRGNFPDRFSGHQFPNYSSELNVNALLLGDSALYLCASSKDRGGTEAFFGQGTRLTVV.

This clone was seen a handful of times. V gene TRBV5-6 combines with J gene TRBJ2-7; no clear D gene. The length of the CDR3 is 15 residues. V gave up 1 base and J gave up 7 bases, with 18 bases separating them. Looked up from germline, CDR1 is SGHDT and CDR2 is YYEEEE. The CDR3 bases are TGTGCCAGCAGCTTGTTCCGGAGAGAACACGAGGAGCAGTACTTC. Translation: CASSLFRREHEEQYF.

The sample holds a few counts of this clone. The CDR3: CASSYSDRSYSPLHF. The CDR3 coding sequence is TGTGCCAGCAGTTATTCCGACAGGTCCTATTCACCCCTCCACTTT. V usage is TRBV6-2 or TRBV6-3 and J usage is TRBJ1-6, with TRBD1 as a possible D gene (6 bases). CDR1 and CDR2 from the germline V gene are MNHEY and SVGEGT. V was clipped by 3 bases and J by 8 bases, with 14 bases between them. This CDR3 is 15 amino acids long.

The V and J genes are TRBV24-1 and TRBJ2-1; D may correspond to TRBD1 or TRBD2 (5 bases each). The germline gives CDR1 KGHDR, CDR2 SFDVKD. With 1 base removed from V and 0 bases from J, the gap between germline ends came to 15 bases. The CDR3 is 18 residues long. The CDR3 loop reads CATSDFRAGAGSYNEQFF. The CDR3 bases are TGTGCCACCAGTGATTTCCGCGCCGGGGCGGGCTCCTACAATGAGCAGTTCTTC.

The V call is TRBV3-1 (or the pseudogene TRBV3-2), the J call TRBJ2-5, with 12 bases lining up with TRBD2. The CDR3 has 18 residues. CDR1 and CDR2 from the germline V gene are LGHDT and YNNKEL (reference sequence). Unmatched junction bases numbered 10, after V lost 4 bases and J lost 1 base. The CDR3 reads CASSRLGLAGKIQETQYF. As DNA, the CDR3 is TGTGCCAGCAGCCGTCTAGGACTAGCGGGGAAGATCCAAGAGACCCAGTACTTC.

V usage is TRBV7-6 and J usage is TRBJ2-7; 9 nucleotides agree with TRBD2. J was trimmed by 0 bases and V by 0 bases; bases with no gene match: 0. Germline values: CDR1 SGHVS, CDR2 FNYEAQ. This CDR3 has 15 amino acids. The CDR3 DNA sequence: TGTGCCAGCAGCTTAGCTAGCGGGAGCTCCTACGAGCAGTACTTC. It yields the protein CASSLASGSSYEQYF.

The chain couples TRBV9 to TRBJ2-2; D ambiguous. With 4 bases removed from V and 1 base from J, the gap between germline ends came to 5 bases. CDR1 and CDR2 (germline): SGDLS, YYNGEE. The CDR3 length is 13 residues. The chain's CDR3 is CASSLGNTGELFF. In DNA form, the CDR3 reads TGTGCCAGCAGCTTAGGGAACACCGGGGAGCTGTTTTTT.

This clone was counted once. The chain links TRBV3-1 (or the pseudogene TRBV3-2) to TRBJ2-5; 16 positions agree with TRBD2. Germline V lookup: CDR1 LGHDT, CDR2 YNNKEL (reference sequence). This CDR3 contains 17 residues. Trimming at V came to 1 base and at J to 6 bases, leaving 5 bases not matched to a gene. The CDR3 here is CASSQGGLAGGPQTQYF. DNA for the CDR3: TGTGCCAGCAGCCAAGGGGGACTAGCGGGAGGGCCACAGACCCAGTACTTC.

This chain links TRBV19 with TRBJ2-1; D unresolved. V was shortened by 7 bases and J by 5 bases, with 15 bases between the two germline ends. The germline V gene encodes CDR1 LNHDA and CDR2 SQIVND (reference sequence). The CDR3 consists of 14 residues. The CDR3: CASTPIPVDNEQFF. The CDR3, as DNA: TGTGCCAGTACCCCTATCCCAGTGGACAATGAGCAGTTCTTC.

DNA of the CDR3: TGTGCCAGAAGCAGCGCCGGAGGGGACCCCAACTATGGCTACACCTTC. This sequence encodes CARSSAGGDPNYGYTF. This chain joins TRBV5-3 and TRBJ1-2; tentative D call: TRBD1 (5 bases). TRBV5-3 is an ORF; its function is uncertain. V lost 4 bases and J lost 2, with 18 bases in between. CDR3 length: 16 amino acids.

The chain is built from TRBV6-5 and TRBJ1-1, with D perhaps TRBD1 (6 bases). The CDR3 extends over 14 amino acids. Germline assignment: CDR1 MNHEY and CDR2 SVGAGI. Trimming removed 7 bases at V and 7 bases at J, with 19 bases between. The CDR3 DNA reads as TGTGCCAGCACGTTGCGCCAGGGGTTTATTGAAGCTTTCTTT. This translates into CASTLRQGFIEAFF.

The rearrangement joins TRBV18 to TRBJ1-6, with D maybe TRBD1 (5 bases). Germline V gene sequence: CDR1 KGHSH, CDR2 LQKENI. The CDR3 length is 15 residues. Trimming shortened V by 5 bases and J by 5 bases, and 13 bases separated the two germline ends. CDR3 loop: CASSLGTANNSPLHF. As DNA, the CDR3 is TGTGCCAGCTCATTGGGGACGGCGAATAATTCACCCCTCCACTTT.

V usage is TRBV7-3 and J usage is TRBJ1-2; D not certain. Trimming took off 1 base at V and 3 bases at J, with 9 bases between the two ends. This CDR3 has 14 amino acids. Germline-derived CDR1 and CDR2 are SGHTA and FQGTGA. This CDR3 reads CASSLSREDYGYTF. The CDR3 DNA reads TGTGCCAGCAGCTTAAGTAGGGAGGACTATGGCTACACCTTC.

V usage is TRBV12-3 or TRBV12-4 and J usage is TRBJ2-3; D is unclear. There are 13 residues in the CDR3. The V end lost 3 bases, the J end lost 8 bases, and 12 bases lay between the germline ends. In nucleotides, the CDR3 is TGTGCCAGCAGTTTCCCCTTCTTAGGTACGCAGTATTTT. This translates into CASSFPFLGTQYF.

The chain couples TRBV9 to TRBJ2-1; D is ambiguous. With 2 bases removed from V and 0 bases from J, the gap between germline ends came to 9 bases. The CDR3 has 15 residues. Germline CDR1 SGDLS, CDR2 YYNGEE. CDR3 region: CASSVTESSYNEQFF. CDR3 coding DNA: TGTGCCAGCAGCGTTACAGAGAGCTCCTACAATGAGCAGTTCTTC.

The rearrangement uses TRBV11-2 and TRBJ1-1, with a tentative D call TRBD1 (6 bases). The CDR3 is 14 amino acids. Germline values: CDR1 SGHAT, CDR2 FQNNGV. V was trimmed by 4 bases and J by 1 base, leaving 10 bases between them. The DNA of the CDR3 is TGTGCCAGCAGCTGGACAGCTGCGAACACTGAAGCTTTCTTT. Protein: CASSWTAANTEAFF.

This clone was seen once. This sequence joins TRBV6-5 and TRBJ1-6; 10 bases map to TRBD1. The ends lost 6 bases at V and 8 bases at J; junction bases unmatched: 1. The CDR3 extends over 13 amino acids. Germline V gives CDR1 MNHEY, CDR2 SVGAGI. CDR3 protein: CASSGQGDSPLHF. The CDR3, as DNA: TGTGCCAGCAGCGGACAGGGGGATTCACCCCTCCACTTT.

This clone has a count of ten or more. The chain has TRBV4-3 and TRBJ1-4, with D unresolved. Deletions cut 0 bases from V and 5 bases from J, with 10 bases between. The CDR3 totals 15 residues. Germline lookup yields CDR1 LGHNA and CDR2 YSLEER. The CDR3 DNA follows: TGCGCCAGCAGCCAAGAGTACCAGTGGAATGAAAAACTGTTTTTT. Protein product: CASSQEYQWNEKLFF.

In DNA form, the CDR3 reads TGTGCCAGTAGCCCTGGGGCAGGCACTGAAGCTTTCTTT. This sequence encodes CASSPGAGTEAFF. This chain links TRBV19 with TRBJ1-1; D is possibly TRBD1 (5 bases). Germline V CDR1 and CDR2: LNHDA, SQIVND (reference sequence). V dropped 6 bases and J dropped 4 bases, with 12 bases sitting between them. This CDR3 comprises 13 residues.

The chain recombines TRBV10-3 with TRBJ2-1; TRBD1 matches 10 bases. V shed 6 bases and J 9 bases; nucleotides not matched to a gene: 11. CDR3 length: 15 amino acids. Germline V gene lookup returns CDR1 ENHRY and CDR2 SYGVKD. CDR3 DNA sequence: TGTGCCATCAGCGACCGGGACAGGGGACCCGGTGAGCAGTTCTTC. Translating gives CAISDRDRGPGEQFF.